The 26 T cell receptor beta chains in this list originate from one sample, sequenced in a study of blood T cell repertoires in COVID-19. Sequencing was performed with immunoSEQ multiplex PCR; in TCRdb, only in-frame clones are kept and a portion is missing. This table has some 190,000 clones, more than 85% appearing once. Sequenced material: peripheral blood. These receptors originate from a man aged 30 to 45 with acute or convalescent COVID-19.

The V gene is TRBV19, the J gene TRBJ1-2; 8 nucleotides line up with TRBD1. The germline gives CDR1 LNHDA, CDR2 SQIVND (reference sequence). J gave up 8 bases and V 5 bases, and 10 bases lay outside the gene matches. The length of the CDR3 is 14 residues. CDR3 sequence: CASSADRGLQGYTF. In DNA, the CDR3 is TGTGCCAGTAGTGCCGACAGGGGACTACAAGGCTACACCTTC.

This clone has only one observation. J is TRBJ2-7 and V is TRBV11-3, with a tentative D call TRBD1 (6 bases). Germline V gives CDR1 SGHNT, CDR2 YENEEA. The CDR3 runs 13 residues. The ends were cut back, 5 bases at V and 7 bases at J, with 15 bases in the middle. The CDR3 spells CASSPDRIGEQYF. CDR3 coding DNA: TGTGCCAGCAGCCCAGACAGGATCGGGGAGCAGTACTTC. Full variable domain (outside the CDR3, taken from reference TRBV11-3 and TRBJ2-7): EAGVVQSPRYKIIEKKQPVAFWCNPISGHNTLYWYLQNLGQGPELLIRYENEEAVDDSQLPKDRFSAERLKGVDSTLKIQPAELGDSAVYLCASSPDRIGEQYFGPGTRLTVT.

The chain combines TRBV27 with TRBJ2-2; D is uncertain. Germline CDR1 is MNHEY and CDR2 is SMNVEV (reference sequence). Trimming stripped 2 bases from V and 3 bases from J, with 10 bases between. The CDR3 extends over 15 amino acids. The CDR3 nucleotides read TGTGCCAGCAGTTTAGACTCGATAGACACCGGGGAGCTGTTTTTT. This codes for CASSLDSIDTGELFF.

The chain combines TRBV28 with TRBJ2-6; 13 bases agree with TRBD2. The CDR3 runs to 18 residues. The germline V gene encodes CDR1 MDHEN and CDR2 SYDVKM. V shed 2 bases, J shed 5 bases, and the junction held 6 bases outside the gene matches. As DNA, the CDR3 is TGTGCCAGCAGTTTAAGGACTAGCGGGAGTAGGAGGGCCAACGTCCTGACTTTC. Protein: CASSLRTSGSRRANVLTF.

This chain connects TRBV24-1 to TRBJ2-1; TRBD2 matches at 10 bases. CDR3 size: 16 residues. With V trimmed by 4 bases and J by 10 bases, 12 bases remained unmatched. The germline V gene has CDR1 KGHDR and CDR2 SFDVKD. The CDR3 reads CATSDSLSGGLREQFF. The CDR3 nucleotides are TGTGCCACCAGTGACTCCCTTAGCGGGGGGCTACGAGAGCAGTTCTTC.

The J gene is TRBJ2-7, the V gene TRBV7-3; 7 nucleotides align to TRBD2. V lost 6 bases and J lost 4; bases outside the gene matches: 6. This CDR3 is built from 13 residues. Germline V lookup: CDR1 SGHTA, CDR2 FQGTGA. The CDR3 sequence: CASSTMGGYEQYF. Written as DNA, the CDR3 is TGTGCCAGCAGTACCATGGGGGGGTACGAGCAGTACTTC.

This chain links TRBV28 with TRBJ1-1; D call uncertain. Germline lookup yields CDR1 MDHEN and CDR2 SYDVKM. Trimming took 2 bases from V and 11 from J, leaving 15 bases between them. The CDR3 extends over 13 amino acids. CDR3 nucleotides: TGTGCCAGCAGTTTAGGTAGGACGGGGAAGGCTTTCTTT. Translated, it gives CASSLGRTGKAFF.

This rearrangement joins TRBV5-1 to TRBJ1-3, with D perhaps TRBD1 (5 bases). Germline V CDR1 and CDR2: SGHRS, YFSETQ. The V gene lost 5 bases and the J gene lost 0 bases, with 12 bases spanning the gap. The CDR3 consists of 15 residues. The CDR3 sequence is CASRLQANSGNTIYF. Written as DNA, the CDR3 is TGCGCCAGCAGACTACAGGCTAACTCTGGAAACACCATATATTTT.

This clone turned up a few times. The chain combines TRBV4-1 with TRBJ1-5; TRBD1 matches 10 bases. From germline, CDR1 is MGHRA and CDR2 YSYEKL. There are 18 residues in the CDR3. The junction had 12 bases not matched to a gene; V was cut back by 3 bases and J by 4 bases. The CDR3 is CASSQDLTGGAGNQPQHF. In nucleotides, the CDR3 is TGCGCCAGCAGCCAGGACCTGACAGGGGGCGCTGGGAATCAGCCCCAGCATTTT.

This clone was counted only a few times. The chain carries TRBV19 and TRBJ1-5; a possible D gene is TRBD1 (6 bases). CDR1 and CDR2 (germline): LNHDA, SQIVND (reference sequence). V lost 7 bases to trimming and J lost 1 base, with 11 bases between them. There are 14 residues in the CDR3. CDR3 protein: CASTQDRSNQPQHF. As DNA, the CDR3 is TGTGCCAGTACCCAGGACAGAAGCAATCAGCCCCAGCATTTT.

The V call is TRBV4-1, the J call TRBJ1-2; D not certain. Germline V gene lookup returns CDR1 MGHRA and CDR2 YSYEKL. This CDR3 is built from 14 residues. V was clipped by 4 bases and J by 4 bases, with 13 bases between them. This chain's CDR3 is CASSPRGQFYGYTF. In DNA form, the CDR3 reads TGCGCCAGCAGCCCCCGTGGGCAGTTCTATGGCTACACCTTC.

The chain carries TRBV11-2 and TRBJ1-2, with a weak D call TRBD1 (5 bases). Germline V gene sequence: CDR1 SGHAT, CDR2 FQNNGV. The V end lost 0 bases, the J end lost 0 bases, and 8 bases lay between the germline ends. This CDR3 is built from 15 residues. The CDR3 region has the DNA TGTGCCAGCAGCTTAGAGGCGGGACCTAACTATGGCTACACCTTC. This encodes CASSLEAGPNYGYTF.

The rearrangement uses TRBV9 and TRBJ2-7; D perhaps matches TRBD1 (6 bases). CDR1 is SGDLS and CDR2 is YYNGEE in the germline V gene. Trimming removed 4 bases from V and 2 bases from J, with 16 bases in between. This CDR3 is 15 amino acids long. CDR3 DNA sequence: TGTGCCAGCAGCAAATCCGGGACATCGACCTACGAGCAGTACTTC. Its protein is CASSKSGTSTYEQYF.

The V and J genes are TRBV6-4 and TRBJ2-1; 8 nucleotides align to TRBD2. In germline, CDR1 is MRHNA, CDR2 SNTAGT. The V and J ends lost 0 bases and 7 bases, in that order; junction bases with no gene match: 5. This CDR3 has 15 residues. The CDR3 sequence is CASSDSTGGPNEQFF. Written as DNA, the CDR3 is TGTGCCAGCAGTGACTCGACGGGGGGGCCTAATGAGCAGTTCTTC.

The CDR3 reads CASRITGVSEQFF. CDR3 in DNA: TGCGCCAGCAGAATTACAGGGGTCAGTGAGCAGTTCTTC. The chain joins TRBV5-1 to TRBJ2-1; TRBD1 aligns across 7 bases. CDR3 length equals 13 residues. Unmatched junction bases numbered 8, after V lost 5 bases and J lost 9 bases. The germline V gene encodes CDR1 SGHRS and CDR2 YFSETQ.

This chain connects TRBV4-2 to TRBJ1-1; D is ambiguous. CDR1 LGHNA and CDR2 YNFKEQ come from the germline V gene. The CDR3 is made up of 14 amino acids. Trimming left V 5 bases short and J 1 base short, with 11 bases between. The CDR3 sequence is CASSIDAGNTEAFF. The CDR3 DNA is TGTGCCAGCAGCATCGACGCGGGGAACACTGAAGCTTTCTTT.

The rearrangement uses TRBV7-9 and TRBJ1-1, with 8 bases identical to TRBD1. The germline V gene encodes CDR1 SEHNR and CDR2 FQNEAQ (reference sequence). V trimming: 4 bases; J trimming: 7 bases; junction bases outside the gene matches: 8. The CDR3 runs to 14 residues. CDR3 sequence: CASSSLQGVSEAFF. DNA of the CDR3: TGTGCCAGCAGCTCCCTACAGGGGGTTAGTGAAGCTTTCTTT.

This chain uses TRBV5-1 with TRBJ1-1; D is perhaps TRBD1 (5 bases). Trimming removed 3 bases at V and 4 bases at J, with 16 bases between. Germline values: CDR1 SGHRS, CDR2 YFSETQ. CDR3 size: 15 residues. This CDR3 is CASSSYSAGSTEAFF. CDR3 nucleotide sequence: TGCGCCAGCAGCTCCTACTCGGCAGGGTCCACTGAAGCTTTCTTT.

This rearrangement joins TRBV11-3 to TRBJ1-1; perhaps TRBD1 as D (5 bases). The germline V and J ends were trimmed by 2 bases and 4 bases, with 11 bases remaining between them. From germline, CDR1 is SGHNT and CDR2 YENEEA. CDR3 length equals 14 residues. CDR3 sequence (DNA): TGTGCCAGCAGCTTATCAGGGCTGAGCACTGAAGCTTTCTTT. It specifies CASSLSGLSTEAFF.

The genes are TRBV18 and TRBJ1-3; D is unclear. Trimming left V 3 bases short and J 4 bases short, with 13 bases between. The V gene's germline CDR1 is KGHSH and CDR2 LQKENI. There are 15 residues in the CDR3. The DNA for the CDR3 is TGTGCCAGCTCACCCAGGTTGGAGGCCGGAAACACCATATATTTT. Amino acid sequence: CASSPRLEAGNTIYF.

This sequence joins TRBV7-9 and TRBJ1-6; maybe TRBD1 (5 bases). The CDR3 runs 16 residues. V was clipped by 5 bases and J by 2 bases, with 13 bases between them. Germline V CDR1 and CDR2: SEHNR, FQNEAQ (reference sequence). The CDR3 sequence is CASSRPTVTYNSPLHF. CDR3 DNA: TGTGCCAGCAGCCGACCGACAGTAACCTATAATTCACCCCTCCACTTT.

The gene calls are TRBV7-9 and TRBJ1-5; D possibly corresponds to TRBD1 (5 bases). CDR3 length equals 13 residues. CDR1 and CDR2 from the germline V gene are SEHNR and FQNEAQ (reference sequence). V dropped 4 bases and J dropped 7 bases, with 11 bases sitting between them. CDR3 residues: CASSSPGKQPQHF. CDR3 in DNA: TGTGCCAGCAGCTCCCCAGGGAAACAGCCCCAGCATTTT.

The chain carries TRBV6-1 and TRBJ2-3; D unclear. This CDR3 has 14 residues. Trimming stripped 3 bases from V and 5 bases from J, with 12 bases between. Per the germline V gene, CDR1 is MNHNS and CDR2 is SASEGT. CDR3 bases: TGTGCCAGCAGTGAGATCCTAGTACAAGATACGCAGTATTTT. Protein sequence: CASSEILVQDTQYF.

A few counts support this clone. The genes are TRBV19 and TRBJ1-3, with 10 bases lining up with TRBD1. The CDR3 loop spans 19 amino acids. The V gene end was trimmed by 2 bases and the J gene end by 1 base; junction bases not matched to a gene: 11. Germline assignment: CDR1 LNHDA and CDR2 SQIVND (reference sequence). The CDR3 loop is CASSISNPGQGTSGNTIYF. The CDR3 coding sequence is TGTGCCAGTAGTATATCGAACCCGGGACAGGGGACTTCTGGAAACACCATATATTTT. Together with reference TRBV19 and TRBJ1-3, the CDR3 gives the full variable domain: DGGITQSPKYLFRKEGQNVTLSCEQNLNHDAMYWYRQDPGQGLRLIYYSQIVNDFQKGDIAEGYSVSREKKESFPLTVTSAQKNPTAFYLCASSISNPGQGTSGNTIYFGEGSWLTVV.

The chain employs TRBV7-8 and TRBJ2-7; TRBD2 is a possible D gene (6 bases). The CDR3 is made up of 16 amino acids. Germline V gene data show CDR1 as SGHVS and CDR2 as FQNEAQ. V dropped 4 bases and J dropped 7 bases, with 23 bases sitting between them. CDR3 DNA: TGTGCCAGCAGCTCTCAATTCGGGACTCGCCCGACTGAGCAGTACTTC. Translating gives CASSSQFGTRPTEQYF.

This rearrangement joins TRBV29-1 to TRBJ1-2, with 7 positions matching TRBD1. The CDR3 is made up of 14 amino acids. Germline CDR1 and CDR2: SQVTM and ANQGSEA. The V segment lost 7 bases and the J segment 2 bases; nucleotides outside the gene matches: 10. DNA of the CDR3: TGCAGCGCCCAATCGGCAGGGGGAAACTATGGCTACACCTTC. The encoded protein is CSAQSAGGNYGYTF.